This TCR beta chain originates from a study of T cell changes during pregnancy in multiple sclerosis. Looked up from germline, CDR1 is LNHDA and CDR2 is SQIVND (reference sequence). Unmatched junction bases numbered 9, after V lost 3 bases and J lost 2 bases. The CDR3 has 17 amino acids. Assay: immunoSEQ multiplex PCR; the TCRdb copy retains only in-frame clones and omits some. The sample lists roughly 80,000 clones; approximately 95% were seen once. The source of this sequence is a female donor with multiple sclerosis, enrolled in a pregnancy study. The chain joins TRBV19 to TRBJ1-3; the match to TRBD1 covers 8 bases. The sequencing used peripheral blood, collected in the first trimester of pregnancy. CDR3 sequence: CASSIADRVLAGNTIYF. The CDR3 coding sequence is TGTGCCAGTAGTATCGCGGACAGGGTTCTTGCTGGAAACACCATATATTTT.